The source of this T cell receptor (beta chain) is a study of OX40 agonist ivuxolimab in advanced cancers. With respect to the entire study: The costimulatory receptor OX40 (CD134) was targeted by ivuxolimab, a fully human IgG2 agonistic monoclonal antibody. The point of sequencing TCRbeta in the periphery was to test whether ivuxolimab changed TCR sequence diversity and drove clonal T-cell expansion. The paper reports the monotherapy dose-escalation portion (N of about 51 patients) of the phase I ivuxolimab trial. Partial responses were achieved by three dose-escalation patients, of whom one had hepatocellular carcinoma and two had cutaneous melanoma. Intravenous ivuxolimab was administered to patients every 2 weeks at six dose levels: 0.01, 0.1, 0.3, 1.5, 3 and 10 mg/kg. Prior anti-PD-1, anti-PD-L1 or anti-CTLA-4 therapy was permitted, and approximately 42% of dose-escalation patients had received checkpoint inhibitors. Of the roughly 52 patients in dose escalation, about 20 had hepatocellular carcinoma, around 15 had melanoma, 9 had renal cell carcinoma and 9 had head and neck cancer. In the dose-escalation cohort, 82.7% of patients were male, and the mean age was 60 years with a range of roughly 20 to 85. The full study reports these points: Antigen specificity was not determined for the clonally expanded peripheral T cells. After ivuxolimab, expanded clones were on average more numerous among CD8+ T cells than among CD4+ T cells. Low levels of normalized T-cell clonal expansion were also shown by some nonresponding patients. At doses from 0.1 to 3.0 mg/kg, clonal expansion was seen in both CD4+ and CD8+ blood T cells between baseline and week 6. Partial responders in the 0.1-3.0 mg/kg groups had among the lowest normalized peripheral clonal expansion, especially among CD8+ T cells.

The trial excluded patients who had a history of autoimmune disease or who were on systemic immunosuppression. Peripheral blood for TCR sequencing was collected from all dose cohorts at baseline, on cycle 4 day 1, and on cycle 7 day 1. The samples were taken from a phase I, first-in-human, multicenter, open-label dose-escalation trial of ivuxolimab. Adults with locally advanced or metastatic head and neck squamous cell, hepatocellular, melanoma or renal cell carcinoma were enrolled in the trial. Before TCR sequencing, CD4+ T cells and CD8+ T cells from peripheral blood were sorted into separate populations. Note on this clone: Its antigen target is currently unknown. The sample holds no much larger clone one base away, and base qualities are not on file. Other DNA sequences within the sample encode an identical CDR3.

For sequencing of the TCRbeta CDR3 region, genomic DNA was extracted from the sorted cells. The immunoSEQ Assay was used to sequence the TCRbeta CDR3 regions. The clones in this table, taken by TCRdb from immuneACCESS, are in-frame only. Not every clone is retained; where verified, under half of the shortfall comes from an unresolved V gene, and the cause of the rest is unknown. This sample holds around 95,000 clones; under 95% were observed only once. The ten largest clones represent roughly 0.75% of the sample. This sequence originates from an adult with an advanced solid tumor such as melanoma, head and neck, liver or kidney cancer. Sequencing was performed on CD4+ or CD8+ T cells sorted from blood, taken in a trial of the OX40 agonist ivuxolimab.

The CDR3 sequence is CASSPGTGSSYEQYF. The bases are TGTGCCAGCTCACCCGGGACTGGGAGCTCCTACGAGCAGTACTTC. The V gene is TRBV18 and the J gene is TRBJ2-7; TRBD2 is possibly the D segment (6 matching bases). The CDR3 holds 15 amino acids from the cysteine to the phenylalanine. Only the CDR3 region is kept as DNA, spanning 45 bases read in frame from base 1. Trimming takes 3 bases from V and 0 bases from J, and the germline ends sit 12 bases apart. The germline V gene yields KGHSH for CDR1 and LQKENI for CDR2.